One and the same sample provided the 17 T cell receptor beta chains below, sequenced in a study of shared clonotypes between healthy human individuals. Naive CD8 cells were CD45RO-negative, positively selected for CCR7, excluding terminally differentiated effector memory CD45RA+ cells. Here immunoSEQ multiplex PCR was the method, and the copy in TCRdb shows in-frame clones only, minus some. The table includes approximately 1.9 million clones, around 93% detected once. The material sequenced was naive CD8+ T cells from PBMCs. The receptors originated from a young man in good health. Some clones in this sample may be carry-over from other donors' samples.

The chain is built from TRBV6-5 and TRBJ2-1, with D perhaps TRBD1 or TRBD2 (5 bases each). This CDR3 region has 13 residues. In germline, CDR1 is MNHEY, CDR2 SVGAGI. The germline V and J ends were trimmed by 11 bases and 5 bases, with 16 bases remaining between them. The CDR3 DNA reads TGTGCCGGCCGGGACCTGGCTCACAATGAGCAGTTCTTC. Translated, it gives CAGRDLAHNEQFF.

Details on this clone: Other DNA sequences within the sample encode an identical CDR3. The chain links TRBV27 to TRBJ2-1; D ambiguous. Germline V gives CDR1 MNHEY, CDR2 SMNVEV (reference sequence). The CDR3 totals 12 residues. V lost 5 bases and J 7 bases, leaving 9 bases between the germline ends. This chain's CDR3 is CASSLGPNEQFF. The CDR3 DNA is TGTGCCAGCAGTCTGGGTCCGAATGAGCAGTTCTTC.

The chain recombines TRBV7-8 with TRBJ1-4; D is possibly TRBD1 (5 bases). Between the trimmed V and J ends, which lost 5 bases and 0 bases, there was a span of 28 bases. The CDR3 is 21 amino acids. The V gene's germline CDR1 is SGHVS and CDR2 FQNEAQ. CDR3 residues: CASSKRNQPGGLLATNEKLFF. The CDR3 region has the DNA TGTGCCAGCAGCAAAAGAAATCAGCCCGGGGGACTCCTTGCAACTAATGAAAAACTGTTTTTT. The full variable domain, with the rest looked up from reference TRBV7-8 and TRBJ1-4, is GAGVSQSPRYKVAKRGQDVALRCDPISGHVSLFWYQQALGQGPEFLTYFQNEAQLDKSGLPSDRFFAERPEGSVSTLKIQRTQQEDSAVYLCASSKRNQPGGLLATNEKLFFGSGTQLSVL.

The V and J genes are TRBV27 and TRBJ1-5; D is undetermined. The ends were cut back, 5 bases at V and 0 bases at J, with 11 bases in the middle. This CDR3 is built from 15 residues. The germline CDR1 and CDR2 sequences are MNHEY and SMNVEV (reference sequence). CDR3 protein: CASSPYLYSNQPQHF. The DNA for the CDR3 is TGTGCCAGCAGTCCCTACCTGTATAGCAATCAGCCCCAGCATTTT.

The CDR3 DNA follows: TGTGCCAGCACCAGTGACAGGGGAGGTTCTCAGCCCCAGCATTTT. This codes for CASTSDRGGSQPQHF. The genes are TRBV28 and TRBJ1-5; 8 bases map to TRBD1. The J segment lost 6 bases and the V segment lost 7 bases, leaving 11 bases of the junction unmatched. CDR1 is MDHEN, CDR2 SYDVKM, per germline. The CDR3 is 15 residues long.

The gene calls are TRBV7-9 and TRBJ2-7; tentatively, D is TRBD1 (5 bases). The CDR3 totals 13 residues. Trimming left V 4 bases short and J 4 bases short, with 11 bases between. The germline CDR1 and CDR2 sequences are SEHNR and FQNEAQ (reference sequence). CDR3 region: CASSSDRQYEQYF. CDR3 DNA sequence: TGTGCCAGCAGCTCAGACAGACAATACGAGCAGTACTTC.

This clone has a handful of counts. This sequence joins TRBV9 and TRBJ1-2, with 10 bases matching TRBD1. Germline loops: CDR1 SGDLS, CDR2 YYNGEE. With 3 bases clipped from V and 7 bases from J, the junction kept 6 bases outside the gene matches. The CDR3 sequence is 14 residues long. The CDR3 here is CASSAGQGMTGYTF. DNA for the CDR3: TGTGCCAGCAGCGCGGGACAGGGGATGACTGGCTACACCTTC.

The V and J genes are TRBV27 and TRBJ2-7, with no clear D. CDR1 is MNHEY and CDR2 is SMNVEV in the germline V gene (reference sequence). The V end lost 5 bases, the J end lost 7 bases, and 15 bases lay between the germline ends. The CDR3 is 13 amino acids. CDR3 bases: TGTGCCAGCAGTCTCGGGCCCCGCTGGGAGCAGTACTTC. It translates to CASSLGPRWEQYF.

The chain recombines TRBV29-1 with TRBJ1-2; D remains unclear. CDR3 length: 13 amino acids. Germline CDR1 reads SQVTM; CDR2 reads ANQGSEA. Trimming cost V 2 bases and J 4 bases, with 11 bases left between them. The CDR3 region is CSVELSVSYGYTF. CDR3 bases: TGCAGCGTTGAACTCTCAGTGAGCTATGGCTACACCTTC.

The chain is built from TRBV4-1 and TRBJ1-1; TRBD1 is a possible D gene (5 bases). Germline V gives CDR1 MGHRA, CDR2 YSYEKL. The CDR3 extends over 14 amino acids. Trimming shortened V by 2 bases and J by 3 bases, and 10 bases separated the two germline ends. The CDR3: CASSQTWGDTEAFF. CDR3 DNA: TGCGCCAGCAGCCAAACTTGGGGGGACACTGAAGCTTTCTTT.

The rearrangement links TRBV29-1 to TRBJ2-7; TRBD1 might be the D (5 bases). CDR1 and CDR2 (germline): SQVTM, ANQGSEA. The CDR3 is 12 amino acids. The germline V and J ends were trimmed by 0 bases and 6 bases, with 9 bases remaining between them. The CDR3 region is CSVEDGQGEQYF. CDR3 sequence (DNA): TGCAGCGTTGAAGACGGCCAGGGCGAGCAGTACTTC.

The sample holds a few counts of this clone. A read error may explain this, as a much larger clone is one base away. The sample contains more than one DNA sequence encoding this CDR3. The chain is built from TRBV9 and TRBJ1-1; D call uncertain. Trimming shortened V by 0 bases and J by 1 base, and 4 bases separated the two germline ends. Looked up from germline, CDR1 is SGDLS and CDR2 is YYNGEE. CDR3 length: 13 amino acids. Here the CDR3 reads CASSVGRNTEAFF. The CDR3 bases are TGTGCCAGCAGCGTAGGTAGGAACACTGAAGCTTTCTTT. The whole variable domain, remainder taken from reference TRBV9 and TRBJ1-1, is DSGVTQTPKHLITATGQRVTLRCSPRSGDLSVYWYQQSLDQGLQFLIQYYNGEERAKGNILERFSAQQFPDLHSELNLSSLELGDSALYFCASSVGRNTEAFFGQGTRLTVV.

This clone appeared a few times. J is TRBJ1-1 and V is TRBV30; D is ambiguous. V gave up 0 bases and J gave up 1 base, with 9 bases separating them. The germline gives CDR1 GTSNPN, CDR2 SVGIG (reference sequence). This CDR3 comprises 14 residues. CDR3 sequence (DNA): TGTGCCTGGAGTGTAGGGCACCCGAACACTGAAGCTTTCTTT. Its protein product is CAWSVGHPNTEAFF.

The chain employs TRBV6-5 and TRBJ1-5; 8 positions match TRBD1. CDR3 length: 15 residues. J was trimmed by 1 base and V by 6 bases; bases with no gene match: 5. Germline CDR1 and CDR2: MNHEY and SVGAGI. The CDR3 nucleotides are TGTGCCAGCAGGATCCAGGGGGCGAGCAATCAGCCCCAGCATTTT. This encodes CASRIQGASNQPQHF.

This chain joins TRBV11-2 and TRBJ1-4; a possible D gene is TRBD1 (6 bases). V was trimmed by 5 bases and J by 5 bases, leaving 18 bases between them. The CDR3 totals 16 residues. The germline V gene encodes CDR1 SGHAT and CDR2 FQNNGV. CDR3 sequence: CASSLGTGQKNEKLFF. As DNA, the CDR3 is TGTGCCAGCAGCCTGGGAACAGGACAGAAAAATGAAAAACTGTTTTTT.

This rearrangement joins TRBV7-3 to TRBJ2-1; 9 bases map to TRBD2. Trimming cost V 5 bases and J 3 bases; bases outside gene matches: 5. CDR3 length equals 15 residues. Germline CDR1 reads SGHTA; CDR2 reads FQGTGA. CDR3 nucleotide sequence: TGTGCCAGCAGCCGACTAGCGGAGCGCTACAATGAGCAGTTCTTC. Its translation is CASSRLAERYNEQFF.

This clone showed up just once. J is TRBJ2-4 and V is TRBV7-2; no clear D gene. The CDR3 totals 17 residues. V lost 5 bases and J 0 bases, leaving 17 bases between the germline ends. The germline CDR1 and CDR2 sequences are SGHTA and FQGNSA. In DNA, the CDR3 is TGTGCCAGCAGCATGGGGATTATCTATCTAGCCAAAAACATTCAGTACTTC. Its protein product is CASSMGIIYLAKNIQYF.